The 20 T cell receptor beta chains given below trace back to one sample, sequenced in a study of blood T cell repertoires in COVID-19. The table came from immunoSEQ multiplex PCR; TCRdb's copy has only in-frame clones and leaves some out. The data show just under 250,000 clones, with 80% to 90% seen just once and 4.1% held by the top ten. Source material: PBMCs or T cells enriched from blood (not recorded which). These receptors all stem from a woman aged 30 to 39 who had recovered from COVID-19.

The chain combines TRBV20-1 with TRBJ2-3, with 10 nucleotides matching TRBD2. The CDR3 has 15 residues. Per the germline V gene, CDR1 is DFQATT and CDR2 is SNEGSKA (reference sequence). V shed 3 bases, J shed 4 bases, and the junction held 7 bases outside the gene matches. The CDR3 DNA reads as TGCAGTGCTAGTTCTACTAGCGGGATATCAGATACGCAGTATTTT. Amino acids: CSASSTSGISDTQYF.

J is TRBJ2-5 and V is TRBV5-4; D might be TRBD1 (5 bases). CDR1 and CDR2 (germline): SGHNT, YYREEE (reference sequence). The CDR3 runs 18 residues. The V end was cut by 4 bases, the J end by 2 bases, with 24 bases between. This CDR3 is CASSGTTDKDVIQETQYF. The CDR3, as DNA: TGTGCCAGCAGCGGAACAACGGACAAGGACGTAATTCAAGAGACCCAGTACTTC. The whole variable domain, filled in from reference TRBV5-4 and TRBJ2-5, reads ETGVTQSPTHLIKTRGQQVTLRCSSQSGHNTVSWYQQALGQGPQFIFQYYREEENGRGNFPPRFSGLQFPNYSSELNVNALELDDSALYLCASSGTTDKDVIQETQYFGPGTRLLVL.

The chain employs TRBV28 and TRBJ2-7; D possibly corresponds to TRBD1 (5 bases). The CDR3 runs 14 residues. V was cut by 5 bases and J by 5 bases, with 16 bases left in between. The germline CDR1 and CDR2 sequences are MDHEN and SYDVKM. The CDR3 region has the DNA TGTGCCAGCAGTCAGAGGCGTTCCAGGGACGAGCAGTACTTC. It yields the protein CASSQRRSRDEQYF.

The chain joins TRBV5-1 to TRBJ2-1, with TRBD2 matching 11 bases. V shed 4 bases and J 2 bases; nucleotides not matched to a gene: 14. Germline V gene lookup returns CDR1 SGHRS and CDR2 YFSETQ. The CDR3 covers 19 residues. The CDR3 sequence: CASSPRGTSGEKAYNEQFF. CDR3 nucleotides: TGCGCCAGCAGCCCCAGGGGGACTAGCGGAGAGAAGGCCTACAATGAGCAGTTCTTC.

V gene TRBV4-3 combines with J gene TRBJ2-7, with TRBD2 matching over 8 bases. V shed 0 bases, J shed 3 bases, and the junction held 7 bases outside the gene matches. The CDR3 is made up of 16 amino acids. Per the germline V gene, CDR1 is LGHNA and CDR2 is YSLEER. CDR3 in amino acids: CASSQDAVAGSYEQYF. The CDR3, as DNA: TGCGCCAGCAGCCAAGATGCGGTAGCGGGGAGCTACGAGCAGTACTTC.

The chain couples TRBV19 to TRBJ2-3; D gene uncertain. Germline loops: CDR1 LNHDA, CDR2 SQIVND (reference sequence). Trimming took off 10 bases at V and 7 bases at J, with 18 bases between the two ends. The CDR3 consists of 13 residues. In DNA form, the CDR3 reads TGTGCCAACCCCCCGGGTCCCTCTCATACGCAGTATTTT. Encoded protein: CANPPGPSHTQYF. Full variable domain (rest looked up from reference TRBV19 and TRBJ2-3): DGGITQSPKYLFRKEGQNVTLSCEQNLNHDAMYWYRQDPGQGLRLIYYSQIVNDFQKGDIAEGYSVSREKKESFPLTVTSAQKNPTAFYLCANPPGPSHTQYFGPGTRLTVL.

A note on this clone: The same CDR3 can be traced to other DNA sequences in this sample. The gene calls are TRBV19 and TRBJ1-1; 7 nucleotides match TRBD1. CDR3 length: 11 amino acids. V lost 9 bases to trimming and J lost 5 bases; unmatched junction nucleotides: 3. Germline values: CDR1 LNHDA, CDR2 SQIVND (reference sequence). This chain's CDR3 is CASTRGTEAFF. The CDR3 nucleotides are TGTGCCAGCACCAGGGGGACTGAAGCTTTCTTT.

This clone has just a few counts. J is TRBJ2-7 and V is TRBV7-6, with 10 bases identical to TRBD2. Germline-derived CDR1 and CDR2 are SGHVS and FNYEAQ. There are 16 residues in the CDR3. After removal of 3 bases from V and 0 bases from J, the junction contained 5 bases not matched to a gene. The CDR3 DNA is TGTGCCAGCAGCTTGGCGGGACTAGCGAGCTCCTACGAGCAGTACTTC. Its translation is CASSLAGLASSYEQYF.

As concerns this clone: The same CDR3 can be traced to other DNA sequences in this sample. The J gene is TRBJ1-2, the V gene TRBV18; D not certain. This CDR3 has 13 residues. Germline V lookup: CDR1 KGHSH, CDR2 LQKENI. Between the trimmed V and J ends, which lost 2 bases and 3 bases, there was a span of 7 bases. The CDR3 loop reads CASSPGTDYGYTF. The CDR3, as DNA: TGTGCCAGCTCACCAGGCACAGACTATGGCTACACCTTC.

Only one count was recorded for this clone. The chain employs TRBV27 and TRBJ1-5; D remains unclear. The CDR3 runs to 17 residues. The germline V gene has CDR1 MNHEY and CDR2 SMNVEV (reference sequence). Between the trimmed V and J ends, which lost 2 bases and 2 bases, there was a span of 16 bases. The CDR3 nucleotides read TGTGCCAGCAGTTTAAACGGAGGTGGCAATGGCAATCAGCCCCAGCATTTT. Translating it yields CASSLNGGGNGNQPQHF.

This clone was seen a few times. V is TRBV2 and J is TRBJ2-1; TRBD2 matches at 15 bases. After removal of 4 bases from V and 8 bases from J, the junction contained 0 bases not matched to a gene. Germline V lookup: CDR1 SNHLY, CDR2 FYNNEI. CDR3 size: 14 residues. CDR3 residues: CASSGTSGRDEQFF. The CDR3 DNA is TGTGCCAGCAGTGGGACTAGCGGGAGGGATGAGCAGTTCTTC.

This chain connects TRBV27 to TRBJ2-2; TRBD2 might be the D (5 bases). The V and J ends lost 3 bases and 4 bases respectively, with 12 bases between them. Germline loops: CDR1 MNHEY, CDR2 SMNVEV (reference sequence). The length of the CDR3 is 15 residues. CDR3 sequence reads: CASSFKPRGTGELFF. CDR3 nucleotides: TGTGCCAGCAGTTTTAAGCCCCGGGGCACCGGGGAGCTGTTTTTT.

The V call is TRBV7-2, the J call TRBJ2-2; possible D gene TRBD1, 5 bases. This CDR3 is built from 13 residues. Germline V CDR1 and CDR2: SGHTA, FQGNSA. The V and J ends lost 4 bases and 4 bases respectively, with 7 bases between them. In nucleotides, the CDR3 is TGTGCCAGCAGCTCAGGGTTCACCGGGGAGCTGTTTTTT. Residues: CASSSGFTGELFF.

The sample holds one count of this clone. The CDR3 reads CATSDPRTGRSSYNEQFF. The CDR3 DNA is TGTGCCACCAGTGACCCCCGGACAGGCAGGAGCTCCTACAATGAGCAGTTCTTC. The chain is built from TRBV24-1 and TRBJ2-1; 7 nucleotides match TRBD1. CDR1 and CDR2 from the germline V gene are KGHDR and SFDVKD. The CDR3 loop spans 18 amino acids. J gave up 0 bases and V 4 bases, and 11 bases lay outside the gene matches.

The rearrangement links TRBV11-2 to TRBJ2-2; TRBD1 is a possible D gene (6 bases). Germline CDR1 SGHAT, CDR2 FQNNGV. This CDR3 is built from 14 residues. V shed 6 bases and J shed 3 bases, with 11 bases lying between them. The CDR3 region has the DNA TGTGCCAGCAGAAGGGGGACGGACACCGGGGAGCTGTTTTTT. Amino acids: CASRRGTDTGELFF.

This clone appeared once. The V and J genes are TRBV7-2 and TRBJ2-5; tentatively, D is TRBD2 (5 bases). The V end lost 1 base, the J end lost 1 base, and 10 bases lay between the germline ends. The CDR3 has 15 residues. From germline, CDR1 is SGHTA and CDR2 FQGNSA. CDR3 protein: CASSLGGRVQETQYF. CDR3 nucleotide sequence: TGTGCCAGCAGCTTAGGCGGGCGGGTCCAAGAGACCCAGTACTTC. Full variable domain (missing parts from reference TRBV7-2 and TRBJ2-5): GAGVSQSPSNKVTEKGKDVELRCDPISGHTALYWYRQSLGQGLEFLIYFQGNSAPDKSGLPSDRFSAERTGGSVSTLTIQRTQQEDSAVYLCASSLGGRVQETQYFGPGTRLLVL.

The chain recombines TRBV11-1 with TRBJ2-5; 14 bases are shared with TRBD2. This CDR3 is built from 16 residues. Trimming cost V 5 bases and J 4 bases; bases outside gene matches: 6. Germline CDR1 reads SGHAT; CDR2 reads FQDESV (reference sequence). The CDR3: CASSRRTSGRIETQYF. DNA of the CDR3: TGTGCCAGCAGCCGACGGACTAGCGGGAGGATAGAGACCCAGTACTTC.

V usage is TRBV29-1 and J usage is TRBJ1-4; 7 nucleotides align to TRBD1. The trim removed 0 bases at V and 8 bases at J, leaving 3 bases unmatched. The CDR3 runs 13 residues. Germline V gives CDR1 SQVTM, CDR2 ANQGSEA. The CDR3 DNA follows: TGCAGCGTTGAAGACAGGGGGACGGAAAAACTGTTTTTT. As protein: CSVEDRGTEKLFF.

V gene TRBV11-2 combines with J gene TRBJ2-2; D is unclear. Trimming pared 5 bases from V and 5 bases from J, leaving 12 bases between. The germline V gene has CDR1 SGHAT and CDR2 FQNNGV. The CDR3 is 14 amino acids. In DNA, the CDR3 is TGTGCCAGCAGCCTAAGTCGTCGAACCGGGGAGCTGTTTTTT. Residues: CASSLSRRTGELFF.

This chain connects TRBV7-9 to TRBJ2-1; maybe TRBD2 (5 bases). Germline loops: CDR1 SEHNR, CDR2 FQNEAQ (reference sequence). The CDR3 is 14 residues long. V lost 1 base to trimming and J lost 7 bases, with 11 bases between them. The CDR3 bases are TGTGCCAGCAGCTTAGTTCGAGGGTCAAATGAGCAGTTCTTC. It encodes CASSLVRGSNEQFF.